The rows below give T cell receptor beta chains drawn from one sample of a study of cytomegalovirus exposure and HLA in healthy donors. Clones were sequenced by immunoSEQ multiplex PCR, and TCRdb holds only the in-frame ones, with some missing. The table includes approximately 100,000 clones, 55% to 75% detected once. Input material: PBMCs. All receptors derive from a man aged 25-40 years in good health and CMV-seropositive. CDR3s include the opening cysteine and the closing phenylalanine or tryptophan. D genes are given only for firm matches. Not all rows give a size; the values are once, few, many and, for expanded clones, a class.

j_call | clone_size | v_call | d_call | cdr3_nt | cdr3_aa
TRBJ2-5 | - | TRBV29-1 | - | TGCAGCGTTGGGTTGGGGGGGACCCAGTACTTC | CSVGLGGTQYF
TRBJ2-5 | - | TRBV5-1 | TRBD1 | TGCGCCAGCAGCCCGACCCGTGCAGGGGGAGTGGAGACCCAGTACTTC | CASSPTRAGGVETQYF
TRBJ2-3 | - | TRBV4-1 | - | TGCGCCAGCAGCCGGGGGGGGCTGGATACGCAGTATTTT | CASSRGGLDTQYF
TRBJ2-3 | - | TRBV2 | - | TGTGCCAGCAGTTGGGGGCAGGGGCGCGGCACAGATACGCAGTATTTT | CASSWGQGRGTDTQYF
TRBJ2-3 | - | TRBV9 | - | TGTGCCAGCAGCGTAGGGTCAGGGCAGGATACGCAGTATTTT | CASSVGSGQDTQYF
TRBJ2-1 | few | TRBV6-5 | TRBD1 | TGTGCCAGCAGTTACTCACAGGGGGGTGGGAATGAGCAGTTCTTC | CASSYSQGGGNEQFF
TRBJ2-5 | - | TRBV2 | - | TGTGCTACGTCAGGGATGCAGACCCAGTACTTC | CATSGMQTQYF
TRBJ2-3 | - | TRBV2 | TRBD2 | TGTGCCAGCAGTCCCACTAGCGGGGGGACAGATACGCAGTATTTT | CASSPTSGGTDTQYF
TRBJ1-1 | once | TRBV5-1 | TRBD1 | TGCGCCAGCAGCCCCGGACGGACAGGGTGGACGAACACTGAAGCTTTCTTT | CASSPGRTGWTNTEAFF
TRBJ2-1 | - | TRBV6-1 | - | TGTGCCAGCACCGTCGACACTTCCGGACAGTTCTTC | CASTVDTSGQFF
TRBJ1-3 | - | TRBV7-9 | - | TGTGCCAGCAGTCCCACAGGACCCACAGACTCTGGAAACACCATATATTTT | CASSPTGPTDSGNTIYF
TRBJ2-1 | - | TRBV6-1 | TRBD2 | TGTGCCAGCAGTGAATCGCGGGGGGGCCGGGAGCAGTTCTTC | CASSESRGGREQFF
TRBJ1-3 | - | TRBV7-9 | - | TGTGCCAGCAGCTTAGGACACAACTCTGGAAACACCATATATTTT | CASSLGHNSGNTIYF
TRBJ1-1 | - | TRBV7-9 | - | TGTGCCAGCAGCTTAACCGGAGGGGTAACTGAAGCTTTCTTT | CASSLTGGVTEAFF
TRBJ2-3 | - | TRBV7-7 | - | TGTGCTAGCAGCCCACCGGGAAACCATACAGATACGCAGTATTTT | CASSPPGNHTDTQYF
TRBJ2-3 | - | TRBV6-1 | - | TGTGCCAGCAGTGACCTCTCAGGACAGATTTACACAGATACGCAGTATTTT | CASSDLSGQIYTDTQYF
TRBJ2-5 | - | TRBV12-5 | - | TGTGCTAGTGGTTTGGGTGCGGGCGCGGAGACCCAGTACTTC | CASGLGAGAETQYF
TRBJ2-2 | - | TRBV7-3 | - | TGTTCCAGCAGCACCGGGACTCCCTCCACCGGGGAGCTGTTTTTT | CSSSTGTPSTGELFF
TRBJ2-1 | - | TRBV6-5 | TRBD2 | TGTGCCAGCAGTTACTGGCTAGCGGGGATCAATGAGCAGTTCTTC | CASSYWLAGINEQFF
TRBJ1-2 | - | TRBV7-2 | - | TGTGCCAGCAGCTTAGAGGGGGACGGGTCCTGGGGGGGCTACACCTTC | CASSLEGDGSWGGYTF
TRBJ1-1 | - | TRBV7-6 | - | TGTGCCAGCAGCTTTGGGCCGGTGAACACTGAAGCTTTCTTT | CASSFGPVNTEAFF
TRBJ2-3 | - | TRBV9 | - | TGTGCCAGCAGCGTGCTGGGCTCTGGAAGGGGTACAGATACGCAGTATTTT | CASSVLGSGRGTDTQYF
TRBJ2-7 | few | TRBV25-1 | TRBD2 | TGTGCCAGCAGTGATACGGGGGGGGGCTCCTACGAGCAGTACTTC | CASSDTGGGSYEQYF
TRBJ2-5 | once | TRBV5-6 | - | TGTGCCAGCAGCCAAAAAGAGACCCAGTACTTC | CASSQKETQYF
TRBJ2-1 | - | TRBV30 | - | TGTGCTTTAGTTAGGGGGGGCTACAATGAGCAGTTCTTC | CALVRGGYNEQFF
TRBJ1-1 | once | TRBV2 | - | TGTGCCAGCTCCTACCTGGAGGGAGCTTTCTTT | CASSYLEGAFF
TRBJ1-1 | few | TRBV7-2 | TRBD1 | TGTGCCAGCAGCTTACTACAGGGGGGCACTGAAGCTTTCTTT | CASSLLQGGTEAFF
TRBJ1-1 | once | TRBV10-1 | - | TGCGCCAGCTCACGGGCGGGGTTTAATGAAGCTTTCTTT | CASSRAGFNEAFF
TRBJ2-5 | - | TRBV5-1 | - | TGCGCCAGCACCCCCAACCCTAGCGTCCAAGAGACCCAGTACTTC | CASTPNPSVQETQYF
TRBJ1-2 | - | TRBV11-3 | TRBD1 | TGTGCCAGCAGCTTAGATGGGGGACAGGGGGCGTGTGGCTACACCTTC | CASSLDGGQGACGYTF
TRBJ2-2 | few | TRBV11-3 | TRBD2 | TGTGCCAGCAGCTTAGATATCCCGCTTGCGGGGGAGGGCACCGGGGAGCTGTTTTTT | CASSLDIPLAGEGTGELFF
TRBJ2-1 | - | TRBV6-1 | TRBD2 | TGTGCCAGCAGCCGACTAGCCAACTCCTACAATGAGCAGTTCTTC | CASSRLANSYNEQFF
TRBJ2-3 | few | TRBV6-5 | TRBD2 | TGTGCCAGCAGTTACATCAGGACTAGCGGGGGGGCAACGCAGTATTTT | CASSYIRTSGGATQYF
TRBJ1-2 | - | TRBV4-1 | - | TGCGCCAGCAGCTATTTGTTTCGCAGCGACTATGGCTACACCTTC | CASSYLFRSDYGYTF
TRBJ1-1 | - | TRBV14 | - | TGTGCCAGCAGCCAAGATGTCGGGTCCCTGAACACTGAAGCTTTCTTT | CASSQDVGSLNTEAFF
TRBJ1-1 | - | TRBV10-3 | - | TGTGCCACCCTACCCTCGGGGGACACTGAAGCTTTCTTT | CATLPSGDTEAFF
TRBJ2-7 | - | TRBV27 | TRBD1 | TGTGCCAGCAGTGACAGGGGAACCTACGAGCAGTACTTC | CASSDRGTYEQYF
TRBJ2-2 | - | TRBV14 | - | TGTGCCAGCAGCCAAGCCGTCGTCGGGGAGCTGTTTTTT | CASSQAVVGELFF
TRBJ2-3 | - | TRBV7-3 | TRBD2 | TGTGCCAGCAGCAAGATCGCTAGCGGGGGAACTCTAAGATTCACAGATACGCAGTATTTT | CASSKIASGGTLRFTDTQYF